This T cell receptor (beta chain) is from a study of blood T cell repertoires in COVID-19. The CDR3 consists of 13 residues. In germline, CDR1 is LGHDT, CDR2 YNNKEL (reference sequence). Trimming took off 1 base at V and 6 bases at J, with 10 bases between the two ends. This clone was recorded a few times. Assay used: immunoSEQ multiplex PCR; TCRdb lists only in-frame clones, some missing. The sample shows 250,000 or so clones, 75% to 90% of them seen only once. The TCR sequence derives from a woman aged 25 to 39 with active or convalescent COVID-19. J is TRBJ2-7 and V is TRBV3-1 (or the pseudogene TRBV3-2), with TRBD2 as a possible D gene (5 bases). Specimen: peripheral blood. The CDR3 is CASSQGGSGEQYF. The CDR3 nucleotides are TGTGCCAGCAGCCAAGGAGGGTCCGGCGAGCAGTACTTC.